What follows is one TCR beta chain and its context. Its antigen remains unknown. A multiplex PCR was run with 60 Vbeta primers and 13 Jbeta primers. Sequencing used immunoSEQ multiplex PCR; TCRdb keeps in-frame clones, though not all of them. Of 150,000 to 200,000 clones listed, 75% to 90% are singletons. These data come from a study of cytomegalovirus exposure and HLA in healthy donors. Study-level results: It is likely that the observed cluster of highly shared sequence variants was a sequencing artifact.

CDR1 is MNHNS, CDR2 SASEGT, per germline. The CDR3 sequence is 14 residues long. V shed 6 bases and J 6 bases; nucleotides not matched to a gene: 5. The chain has TRBV6-1 and TRBJ1-5, with 10 bases aligning to TRBD1. The sample taken for sequencing was PBMCs. The sequence came from a male donor in good health and CMV-seropositive. CDR3 region: CASSPGQGFQPQHF. As DNA, the CDR3 is TGTGCCAGCAGCCCGGGACAGGGGTTTCAGCCCCAGCATTTT.